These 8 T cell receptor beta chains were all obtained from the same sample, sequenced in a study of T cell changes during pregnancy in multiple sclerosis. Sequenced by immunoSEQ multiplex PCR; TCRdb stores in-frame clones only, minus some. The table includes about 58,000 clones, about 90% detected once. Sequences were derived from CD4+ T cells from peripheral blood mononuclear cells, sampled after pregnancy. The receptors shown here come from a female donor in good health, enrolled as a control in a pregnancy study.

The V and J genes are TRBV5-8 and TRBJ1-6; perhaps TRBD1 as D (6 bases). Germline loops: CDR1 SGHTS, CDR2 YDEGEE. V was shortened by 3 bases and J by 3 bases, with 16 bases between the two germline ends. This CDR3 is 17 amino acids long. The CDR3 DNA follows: TGTGCCAGCAGCTCCAACAGGGCCGGCATCTATAATTCACCCCTCCACTTT. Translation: CASSSNRAGIYNSPLHF.

CDR3 loop: CASSLTGGQGSDTQYF. The CDR3 DNA sequence: TGTGCCAGCAGTCTCACGGGGGGACAGGGGTCAGATACGCAGTATTTT. The chain employs TRBV2 and TRBJ2-3; 10 nucleotides align to TRBD1. Germline V lookup: CDR1 SNHLY, CDR2 FYNNEI. The CDR3 has 16 amino acids. The trim removed 5 bases at V and 4 bases at J, leaving 9 bases unmatched.

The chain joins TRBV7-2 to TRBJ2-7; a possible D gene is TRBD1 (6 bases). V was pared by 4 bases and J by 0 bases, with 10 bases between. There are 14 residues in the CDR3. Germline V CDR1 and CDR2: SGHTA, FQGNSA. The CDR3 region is CASSSHRDSYEQYF. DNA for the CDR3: TGTGCCAGCAGCTCACACAGGGACTCCTACGAGCAGTACTTC.

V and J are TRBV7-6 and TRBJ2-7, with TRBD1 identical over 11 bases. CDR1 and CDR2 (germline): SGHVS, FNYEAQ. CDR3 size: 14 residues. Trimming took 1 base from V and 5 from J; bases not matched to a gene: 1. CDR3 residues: CASSLEDRGHEQYF. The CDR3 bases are TGTGCCAGCAGCTTAGAGGACAGGGGGCACGAGCAGTACTTC.

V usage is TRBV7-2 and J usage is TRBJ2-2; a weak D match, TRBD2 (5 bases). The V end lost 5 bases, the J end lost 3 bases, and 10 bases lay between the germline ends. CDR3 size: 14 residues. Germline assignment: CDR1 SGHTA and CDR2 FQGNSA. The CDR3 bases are TGTGCCAGCAGCCGACGGACTGACACCGGGGAGCTGTTTTTT. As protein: CASSRRTDTGELFF.

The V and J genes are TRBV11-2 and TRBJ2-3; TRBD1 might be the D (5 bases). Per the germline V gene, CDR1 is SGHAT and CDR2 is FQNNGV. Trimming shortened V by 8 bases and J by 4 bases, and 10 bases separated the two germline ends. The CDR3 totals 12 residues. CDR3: CASGRTSDTQYF. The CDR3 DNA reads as TGTGCCAGCGGGCGGACATCAGATACGCAGTATTTT. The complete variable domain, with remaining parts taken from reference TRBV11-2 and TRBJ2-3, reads EAGVAQSPRYKIIEKRQSVAFWCNPISGHATLYWYQQILGQGPKLLIQFQNNGVVDDSQLPKDRFSAERLKGVDSTLKIQPAKLEDSAVYLCASGRTSDTQYFGPGTRLTVL.

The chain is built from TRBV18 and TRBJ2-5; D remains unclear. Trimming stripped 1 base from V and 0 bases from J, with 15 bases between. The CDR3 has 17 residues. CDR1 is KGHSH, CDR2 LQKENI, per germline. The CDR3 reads CASSPLKLGINQETQYF. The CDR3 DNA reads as TGTGCCAGCTCACCACTTAAGCTAGGCATAAACCAAGAGACCCAGTACTTC. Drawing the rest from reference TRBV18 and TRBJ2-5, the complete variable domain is NAGVMQNPRHLVRRRGQEARLRCSPMKGHSHVYWYRQLPEEGLKFMVYLQKENIIDESGMPKERFSAEFPKEGPSILRIQQVVRGDSAAYFCASSPLKLGINQETQYFGPGTRLLVL.

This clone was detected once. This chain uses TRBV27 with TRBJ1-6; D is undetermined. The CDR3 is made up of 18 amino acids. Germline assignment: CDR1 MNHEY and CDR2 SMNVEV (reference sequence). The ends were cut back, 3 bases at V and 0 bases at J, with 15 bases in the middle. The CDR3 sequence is CASSLVPSMSSYNSPLHF. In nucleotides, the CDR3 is TGTGCCAGCAGTTTGGTCCCATCAATGAGCTCCTATAATTCACCCCTCCACTTT.